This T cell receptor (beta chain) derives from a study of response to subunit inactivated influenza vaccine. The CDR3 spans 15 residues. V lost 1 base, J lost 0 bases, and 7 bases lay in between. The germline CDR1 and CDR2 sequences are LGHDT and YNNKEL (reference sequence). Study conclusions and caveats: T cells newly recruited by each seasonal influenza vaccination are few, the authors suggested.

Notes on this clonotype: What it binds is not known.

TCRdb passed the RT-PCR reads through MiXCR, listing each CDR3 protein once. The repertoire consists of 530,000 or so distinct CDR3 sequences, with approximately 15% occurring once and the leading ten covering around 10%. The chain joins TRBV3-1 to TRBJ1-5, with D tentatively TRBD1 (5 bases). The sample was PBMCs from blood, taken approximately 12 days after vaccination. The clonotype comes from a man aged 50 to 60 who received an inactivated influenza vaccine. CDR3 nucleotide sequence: TGTGCCAGCAGCCAAGGACAGTATAGCAATCAGCCCCAGCATTTT. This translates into CASSQGQYSNQPQHF. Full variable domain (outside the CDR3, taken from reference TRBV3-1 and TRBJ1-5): DTAVSQTPKYLVTQMGNDKSIKCEQNLGHDTMYWYKQDSKKFLKIMFSYNNKELIINETVPNRFSPKSPDKAHLNLHINSLELGDSAVYFCASSQGQYSNQPQHFGDGTRLSIL.